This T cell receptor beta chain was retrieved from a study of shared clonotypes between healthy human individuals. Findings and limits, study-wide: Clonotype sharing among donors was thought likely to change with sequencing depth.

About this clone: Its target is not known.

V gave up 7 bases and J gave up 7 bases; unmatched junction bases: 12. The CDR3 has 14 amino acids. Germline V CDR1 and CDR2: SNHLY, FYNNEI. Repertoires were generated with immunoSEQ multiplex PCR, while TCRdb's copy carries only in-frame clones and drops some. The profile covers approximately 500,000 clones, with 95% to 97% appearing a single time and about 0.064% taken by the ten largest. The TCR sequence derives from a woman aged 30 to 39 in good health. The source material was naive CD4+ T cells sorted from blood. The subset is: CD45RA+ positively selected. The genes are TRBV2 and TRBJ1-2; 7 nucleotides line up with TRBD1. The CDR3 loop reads CASNPTGKMAGYTF. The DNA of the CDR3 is TGTGCCAGCAACCCGACAGGGAAGATGGCTGGCTACACCTTC.